This entry lists 28 T cell receptor beta chains sequenced from one sample in a study of early T cells in non-severe SARS-CoV-2 infection. TCRdb reprocessed the 5' RACE reads via MiXCR and lists one record per CDR3 protein. The table includes about 99,000 distinct CDR3 sequences, around 17% detected once. Sequenced sample: whole blood. The receptors stem from an adult who was a healthcare worker with PCR-confirmed SARS-CoV-2 infection or an uninfected control (not recorded which).

This chain uses TRBV6-2 or TRBV6-3 with TRBJ1-3; D is unresolved. V gave up 2 bases and J gave up 4 bases, with 15 bases separating them. CDR3 length: 16 residues. Germline V gene data show CDR1 as MNHEY and CDR2 as SVGEGT. The CDR3 region has the DNA TGTGCCAGCAGTTACGGCGGGTTTTTCGACGGAAACACCATATATTTT. As protein: CASSYGGFFDGNTIYF.

This sequence joins TRBV4-1 and TRBJ1-2, with unresolved D. The CDR3 loop spans 16 amino acids. Trimming pared 1 base from V and 3 bases from J, leaving 15 bases between. The germline CDR1 and CDR2 sequences are MGHRA and YSYEKL. Written as DNA, the CDR3 is TGCGCCAGCAGCCAAGTTTCCCCATATGATGACTATGGCTACACCTTC. Encoded protein: CASSQVSPYDDYGYTF.

This clonotype was observed a single time. This sequence may be a read error, since a much larger clone differs from it by one base. V gene TRBV7-8 combines with J gene TRBJ2-5, with TRBD2 matching over 10 bases. With 4 bases clipped from V and 5 bases from J, the junction kept 4 bases outside the gene matches. The germline V gene has CDR1 SGHVS and CDR2 FQNEAQ. The CDR3 loop spans 14 amino acids. Written as DNA, the CDR3 is TGTGCCAGCAGCTCCCTAGCGGGGGTGGAGACCCAGTACTTC. It translates to CASSSLAGVETQYF.

J is TRBJ1-4 and V is TRBV12-5; D is perhaps TRBD1 (5 bases). Per germline, CDR1 LGHNT and CDR2 FRNRAP. The CDR3 has 15 residues. With 5 bases removed from V and 4 bases from J, the gap between germline ends came to 14 bases. In DNA form, the CDR3 reads TGTGCTAGTGGTCCCGGGACGGTTCATAATGAAAAACTGTTTTTT. It translates to CASGPGTVHNEKLFF.

This clonotype has just a few counts. The rearrangement joins TRBV5-1 to TRBJ2-1, with D possibly being TRBD2 (5 bases). The CDR3 totals 17 residues. Between the trimmed V and J ends, which lost 1 base and 0 bases, there was a span of 14 bases. Germline lookup yields CDR1 SGHRS and CDR2 YFSETQ. CDR3 coding DNA: TGCGCCAGCAGCTTGTTTCGGGGATCCGGCTCCTACAATGAGCAGTTCTTC. Its protein product is CASSLFRGSGSYNEQFF.

This clonotype turned up a few times. In DNA form, the CDR3 reads TGTGCCACCAGTGCCGGCAGGGTAAATGAGCAGTTCTTC. Translating gives CATSAGRVNEQFF. This sequence joins TRBV24-1 and TRBJ2-1; D is possibly TRBD1 (5 bases). Between the trimmed V and J ends, which lost 5 bases and 7 bases, there was a span of 11 bases. There are 13 residues in the CDR3. Germline V gives CDR1 KGHDR, CDR2 SFDVKD.

The CDR3 DNA reads as TGTGCCATCAGTGGCGACAGGGGGCCGGAGACTGAAGCTTTCTTT. The encoded protein is CAISGDRGPETEAFF. The genes are TRBV10-3 and TRBJ1-1; TRBD1 aligns across 10 bases. Unmatched junction bases numbered 7, after V lost 4 bases and J lost 5 bases. Germline V gene sequence: CDR1 ENHRY, CDR2 SYGVKD. This CDR3 spans 15 amino acids.

J is TRBJ1-4 and V is TRBV28; possible D gene TRBD1, 6 bases. The CDR3 is 13 amino acids. Trimming removed 10 bases at V and 0 bases at J, with 9 bases between. The V gene's germline CDR1 is MDHEN and CDR2 SYDVKM. Here the CDR3 reads CATRGTTNEKLFF. CDR3 nucleotides: TGTGCCACCAGGGGAACAACTAATGAAAAACTGTTTTTT.

This clonotype was counted only a few times. The chain is built from TRBV9 and TRBJ2-1; TRBD2 matches at 12 bases. CDR3 length equals 15 residues. CDR1 is SGDLS, CDR2 YYNGEE, per germline. With V trimmed by 3 bases and J by 7 bases, 5 bases remained unmatched. The CDR3 nucleotides are TGTGCCAGCAGCGCCCGGACTAGCGGGATGAATGAGCAGTTCTTC. Amino acids: CASSARTSGMNEQFF.

This chain joins TRBV7-9 and TRBJ2-1, with 9 bases that match TRBD2. Per the germline V gene, CDR1 is SEHNR and CDR2 is FQNEAQ (reference sequence). The trim removed 1 base at V and 4 bases at J, leaving 8 bases unmatched. The CDR3 totals 17 residues. This chain's CDR3 is CASSLGSASGVYNEQFF. Here the CDR3 DNA reads TGTGCCAGCAGCTTAGGAAGCGCTAGCGGGGTTTACAATGAGCAGTTCTTC.

V gene TRBV20-1 combines with J gene TRBJ2-3; D unresolved. Germline assignment: CDR1 DFQATT and CDR2 SNEGSKA (reference sequence). Trimming took off 6 bases at V and 11 bases at J, with 15 bases between the two ends. CDR3 length: 11 amino acids. The CDR3 here is CSARPRVRQYF. Here the CDR3 DNA reads TGCAGTGCCCGGCCAAGGGTTCGGCAGTATTTT.

The chain employs TRBV5-1 and TRBJ2-7, with a possible D match to TRBD1 (5 bases). V was pared by 1 base and J by 2 bases, with 13 bases between. CDR1 and CDR2 (germline): SGHRS, YFSETQ. The CDR3 has 15 amino acids. CDR3 residues: CASSLNTDTPYEQYF. The CDR3, as DNA: TGCGCCAGCAGCTTGAATACGGACACACCCTACGAGCAGTACTTC.

This clonotype was recorded only once. Just one base apart from a much larger clone, this may be a read error. The chain carries TRBV21-1 and TRBJ2-7; the table calls TRBD2, which could not be checked here. TRBV21-1 is recorded as a pseudogene. This CDR3 contains 13 residues. The CDR3: CASSRGLANEQYF. Here the CDR3 DNA reads TGTGCCAGCAGCAGGGGATTAGCCAACGAGCAGTACTTC.

This clonotype was seen only a few times. This chain connects TRBV6-2 or TRBV6-3 to TRBJ2-7, with 7 bases lining up with TRBD1. The germline gives CDR1 MNHEY, CDR2 SVGEGT. The CDR3 consists of 14 residues. V lost 2 bases, J lost 3 bases, and 4 bases stayed unmatched. The DNA of the CDR3 is TGTGCCAGCAGTTACGGACAGGTTCTCTACGAGCAGTACTTC. Translating gives CASSYGQVLYEQYF.

V usage is TRBV12-3 or TRBV12-4 and J usage is TRBJ1-1; 8 bases align to TRBD1. This CDR3 contains 14 residues. J lost 11 bases, V lost 3 bases, and 11 bases had no gene match. CDR3 sequence (DNA): TGTGCCAGCAGTTTTAGACCAGGGGGCGGAACGGCTTTCTTT. Protein sequence: CASSFRPGGGTAFF.

J is TRBJ2-3 and V is TRBV29-1, with TRBD2 identical over 13 bases. There are 14 residues in the CDR3. From germline, CDR1 is SQVTM and CDR2 ANQGSEA. The V and J ends lost 4 bases and 4 bases, in that order; junction bases with no gene match: 2. CDR3 region: CSVGTSGSADTQYF. DNA of the CDR3: TGCAGCGTTGGGACTAGCGGGAGTGCAGATACGCAGTATTTT.

This clonotype has only a few counts. The genes are TRBV14 and TRBJ2-5, with D possibly TRBD1 on 5 matching bases. Per the germline V gene, CDR1 is SGHDN and CDR2 is FVKESK. V was pared by 0 bases and J by 4 bases, with 12 bases between. This CDR3 spans 15 amino acids. The CDR3 DNA is TGTGCCAGCAGCCAAGATGCTCTGGGGCCAGAGACCCAGTACTTC. As protein: CASSQDALGPETQYF. Looking up the rest from reference TRBV14 and TRBJ2-5 gives the full variable domain: EAGVTQFPSHSVIEKGQTVTLRCDPISGHDNLYWYRRVMGKEIKFLLHFVKESKQDESGMPNNRFLAERTGGTYSTLKVQPAELEDSGVYFCASSQDALGPETQYFGPGTRLLVL.

This clonotype has ten or more counts. V usage is TRBV27 and J usage is TRBJ2-1; 13 bases match TRBD2. V dropped 4 bases and J dropped 5; count of bases not matched to a gene: 8. The V gene's germline CDR1 is MNHEY and CDR2 SMNVEV (reference sequence). The CDR3 spans 17 residues. The CDR3 region is CASSSPPTSGGDNEQFF. The CDR3 DNA follows: TGTGCCAGCAGTTCCCCCCCAACTAGCGGGGGGGACAATGAGCAGTTCTTC.

Regarding this clonotype: Since a much larger clone is just one base distant, this may be a read error. This sequence joins TRBV5-6 and TRBJ1-5, with 8 bases matching TRBD1. The CDR3 runs to 14 residues. Germline values: CDR1 SGHDT, CDR2 YYEEEE. CDR3: CTSSLGDRNQPQHF. The CDR3 coding sequence is TGTACCAGCAGCTTGGGGGACAGGAATCAGCCCCAGCATTTT.

At least ten counts were recorded for this clonotype. This chain uses TRBV28 with TRBJ2-6; possible D gene TRBD1, 5 bases. The V end was cut by 5 bases, the J end by 0 bases, with 8 bases between. The CDR3 has 15 amino acids. Germline V gene data show CDR1 as MDHEN and CDR2 as SYDVKM. The CDR3 DNA is TGTGCCAGCAGTCCTCAGGGCTCTGGGGCCAACGTCCTGACTTTC. Amino acids: CASSPQGSGANVLTF.

The chain joins TRBV24-1 to TRBJ1-5; 9 bases line up with TRBD1. With V trimmed by 4 bases and J by 11 bases, 14 bases remained unmatched. Germline CDR1 is KGHDR and CDR2 is SFDVKD. The length of the CDR3 is 16 residues. The CDR3 reads CATSDHKGQGIWAQHF. CDR3 coding DNA: TGTGCCACCAGTGACCATAAGGGACAGGGAATCTGGGCCCAGCATTTT.

V and J are TRBV20-1 and TRBJ1-1; D remains unclear. The CDR3 length is 14 residues. V lost 2 bases to trimming and J lost 0 bases, with 10 bases between them. Germline V lookup: CDR1 DFQATT, CDR2 SNEGSKA (reference sequence). As DNA, the CDR3 is TGCAGTGCTAGAAGCGGTTCCATGAACACTGAAGCTTTCTTT. Translating it yields CSARSGSMNTEAFF.

The chain employs TRBV5-1 and TRBJ1-4; D call uncertain. The CDR3 is 14 residues long. CDR1 SGHRS and CDR2 YFSETQ come from the germline V gene. Trimming shortened V by 4 bases and J by 2 bases, and 9 bases separated the two germline ends. The CDR3 nucleotides are TGCGCCAGCAGCCTAATGGGGACTAATGAAAAACTGTTTTTT. This encodes CASSLMGTNEKLFF.

This clonotype showed up just a few times. The rearrangement joins TRBV7-9 to TRBJ2-1, with a weak D call TRBD1 (6 bases). Trimming pared 6 bases from V and 4 bases from J, leaving 16 bases between. The CDR3 has 15 amino acids. CDR1 is SEHNR, CDR2 FQNEAQ, per germline (reference sequence). This CDR3 is CASSSAGQGYNEQFF. In nucleotides, the CDR3 is TGTGCCAGCAGTTCCGCGGGCCAGGGGTACAATGAGCAGTTCTTC. Complete variable domain (other parts from reference TRBV7-9 and TRBJ2-1): DTGVSQNPRHKITKRGQNVTFRCDPISEHNRLYWYRQTLGQGPEFLTYFQNEAQLEKSRLLSDRFSAERPKGSFSTLEIQRTEQGDSAMYLCASSSAGQGYNEQFFGPGTRLTVL.

V usage is TRBV4-3 and J usage is TRBJ2-4, with D perhaps TRBD1 (5 bases). Trimming shortened V by 0 bases and J by 3 bases, and 9 bases separated the two germline ends. CDR1 and CDR2 from the germline V gene are LGHNA and YSLEER. CDR3 length: 15 residues. CDR3 nucleotides: TGCGCCAGCAGCCAAGAGGGGCGTGGCAAAAACATTCAGTACTTC. Residues: CASSQEGRGKNIQYF.

This clonotype was seen only a few times. The chain joins TRBV7-9 to TRBJ2-5; D could derive from TRBD1 or TRBD2 (6 bases each). V lost 4 bases, J lost 2 bases, and 20 bases lay in between. CDR1 and CDR2 from the germline V gene are SEHNR and FQNEAQ (reference sequence). The length of the CDR3 is 17 residues. The CDR3 is CASSSAEGGGRQETQYF. CDR3 nucleotides: TGTGCCAGCAGCTCCGCCGAGGGGGGCGGACGGCAAGAGACCCAGTACTTC.

Only a few counts were recorded for this clonotype. The gene calls are TRBV14 and TRBJ2-7; weak D call: TRBD2 (6 bases). Germline CDR1 reads SGHDN; CDR2 reads FVKESK. The length of the CDR3 is 15 residues. V lost 1 base, J lost 4 bases, and 14 bases lay in between. Written as DNA, the CDR3 is TGTGCCAGCAGCCAAGTAGGGGACTCTAGATACGAGCAGTACTTC. Translated, it gives CASSQVGDSRYEQYF.

This clonotype was seen only once. The chain links TRBV7-2 to TRBJ1-6; 8 nucleotides line up with TRBD1. Germline values: CDR1 SGHTA, CDR2 FQGNSA. V lost 2 bases, J lost 10 bases, and 4 bases stayed unmatched. The CDR3 is 14 residues long. CDR3 sequence reads: CASSLNRGYSPLHF. The CDR3 coding sequence is TGTGCCAGCAGCTTAAACAGGGGGTACTCACCCCTCCACTTT.